The 28 T cell receptor beta chains given below trace back to one sample, sequenced in a study of Graves' ophthalmopathy and Graves' hyperthyroidism. Amplification from RNA transcripts yielded the TCR beta CDR3 regions. RT-PCR in the first round used HTBI primers; a second-round multiplex PCR followed. One entry per CDR3 protein results from TCRdb running MiXCR on the multiplex PCR reads. The top ten clones hold roughly 46% of a sample with about 700,000 distinct CDR3 sequences, roughly two fifths of them seen once. Sequences were obtained from peripheral blood. Receptors were obtained from an adult man with Graves' ophthalmopathy.

The chain employs TRBV7-6 and TRBJ1-2; 8 bases align to TRBD1. V lost 10 bases and J lost 7; bases outside the gene matches: 8. This CDR3 spans 12 amino acids. Germline CDR1 SGHVS, CDR2 FNYEAQ. The CDR3 protein is CATDRVSGGYTF. For the CDR3, the DNA is TGTGCCACGGACAGGGTATCCGGTGGCTACACCTTC.

Worth noting for this clonotype: This may be a read error: a much more frequent sequence differs by one nucleotide. This sequence joins TRBV7-9 and TRBJ2-2, with 7 positions matching TRBD2. The germline CDR1 and CDR2 sequences are SEHNR and FQNEAQ (reference sequence). CDR3 length equals 16 residues. In DNA, the CDR3 is TGTACCAGCAGCTTGTCCGGACTAGCGAACACCGGGGAGCTGTTTTTT. Encoded protein: CTSSLSGLANTGELFF. The whole variable domain, remainder taken from reference TRBV7-9 and TRBJ2-2, is DTGVSQNPRHKITKRGQNVTFRCDPISEHNRLYWYRQTLGQGPEFLTYFQNEAQLEKSRLLSDRFSAERPKGSFSTLEIQRTEQGDSAMYLCTSSLSGLANTGELFFGEGSRLTVL.

This chain uses TRBV7-9 with TRBJ2-2; D may be TRBD2 (6 bases). V shed 4 bases and J shed 6 bases, with 12 bases lying between them. Germline V gives CDR1 SEHNR, CDR2 FQNEAQ (reference sequence). The CDR3 covers 14 residues. CDR3 region: CASSSGGGAGELFF. Written as DNA, the CDR3 is TGTGCCAGCAGCTCCGGTGGAGGGGCCGGGGAGCTGTTTTTT. Filled out from reference TRBV7-9 and TRBJ2-2, the complete variable domain reads DTGVSQNPRHKITKRGQNVTFRCDPISEHNRLYWYRQTLGQGPEFLTYFQNEAQLEKSRLLSDRFSAERPKGSFSTLEIQRTEQGDSAMYLCASSSGGGAGELFFGEGSRLTVL.

The chain joins TRBV25-1 to TRBJ2-7; 13 bases match TRBD2. Germline V lookup: CDR1 MGHDK, CDR2 SYGVNS. V dropped 4 bases and J dropped 6; count of bases not matched to a gene: 3. This CDR3 comprises 14 residues. CDR3 sequence: CASSGGLAGLEQYF. Here the CDR3 DNA reads TGTGCCAGCAGTGGGGGACTAGCGGGACTCGAGCAGTACTTC.

The rearrangement links TRBV11-2 to TRBJ2-3, with D perhaps matching TRBD1 (5 bases). CDR1 is SGHAT and CDR2 is FQNNGV in the germline V gene. The CDR3 consists of 16 residues. V lost 1 base and J lost 2, with 13 bases in between. CDR3 sequence: CASSLGSAGNTDTQYF. The CDR3 coding sequence is TGTGCCAGCAGCTTAGGGTCGGCAGGGAACACAGATACGCAGTATTTT.

This clonotype has ten or more counts. The chain combines TRBV7-9 with TRBJ2-7, with a tentative D call TRBD2 (6 bases). CDR3 length equals 13 residues. Germline assignment: CDR1 SEHNR and CDR2 FQNEAQ (reference sequence). With 8 bases removed from V and 1 base from J, the gap between germline ends came to 12 bases. DNA of the CDR3: TGTGCCAGCTGCCACGGAGGGTCCTACGAGCAGTACTTC. Its translation: CASCHGGSYEQYF.

The chain uses TRBV4-1 and TRBJ2-7; no reliable D call. Germline lookup yields CDR1 MGHRA and CDR2 YSYEKL. This CDR3 region has 16 residues. Trimming cost V 3 bases and J 0 bases, with 15 bases left between them. The CDR3 spells CASSHVVRSSSYEQYF. The CDR3 region has the DNA TGCGCCAGCAGCCATGTTGTGAGATCGAGCTCCTACGAGCAGTACTTC.

As to this clonotype: One end of the junction fails to match germline, which may point to a read error. The J gene is TRBJ2-7, the V gene TRBV10-1, with a possible D match to TRBD1 (5 bases). This CDR3 spans 13 amino acids. CDR1 and CDR2 from the germline V gene are WNHNN and SYGVQD (reference sequence). The DNA for the CDR3 is TGTGCCAGCAGTGGGGAAGGGGTCGGCGAGCAGTACTTC. Translation: CASSGEGVGEQYF.

This clonotype has more than one count but fewer than ten. The V and J genes are TRBV20-1 and TRBJ2-5; 7 bases line up with TRBD2. Germline-derived CDR1 and CDR2 are DFQATT and SNEGSKA (reference sequence). J lost 5 bases, V lost 7 bases, and 7 bases had no gene match. The CDR3 loop spans 12 amino acids. As DNA, the CDR3 is TGCAGTGTGTTTGGGGGGGGGGAGACCCAGTACTTC. It codes for CSVFGGGETQYF.

This CDR3 reads CASSMDPDRVYQPQHF. The CDR3 DNA reads as TGTGCCAGTAGTATGGATCCGGACAGGGTCTATCAGCCCCAGCATTTT. The chain employs TRBV19 and TRBJ1-5, with 8 positions matching TRBD1. The CDR3 runs 16 residues. V lost 3 bases and J lost 5; bases outside the gene matches: 9. Germline loops: CDR1 LNHDA, CDR2 SQIVND (reference sequence).

The V call is TRBV7-9, the J call TRBJ1-1, with D unresolved. The germline V gene encodes CDR1 SEHNR and CDR2 FQNEAQ (reference sequence). The CDR3 has 12 residues. Trimming stripped 4 bases from V and 4 bases from J, with 7 bases between. CDR3 bases: TGTGCCAGCAGCTCCAGAATCACTGAAGCTTTCTTT. Protein: CASSSRITEAFF.

This clonotype was seen a handful of times. The gene calls are TRBV24-1 and TRBJ1-2; D gene unclear. Between the trimmed V and J ends, which lost 3 bases and 4 bases, there was a span of 11 bases. The germline V gene encodes CDR1 KGHDR and CDR2 SFDVKD. The CDR3 runs 14 residues. The CDR3 region has the DNA TGTGCCACCAGTGATGTCCGTGACGCCTATGGCTACACCTTC. Its protein product is CATSDVRDAYGYTF.

This clonotype was detected only once. As DNA, the CDR3 is TGTGCCAGCAGCGCCGGGGGGCCTGGTGAAAAACTGTTTTTT. It encodes CASSAGGPGEKLFF. V gene TRBV7-3 combines with J gene TRBJ1-4; the D gene is possibly TRBD1 (6 bases). Per the germline V gene, CDR1 is SGHTA and CDR2 is FQGTGA. This CDR3 region has 14 residues. V dropped 5 bases and J dropped 7 bases, with 14 bases sitting between them. Full variable domain (remainder filled in from reference TRBV7-3 and TRBJ1-4): GAGVSQTPSNKVTEKGKYVELRCDPISGHTALYWYRQSLGQGPEFLIYFQGTGAADDSGLPNDRFFAVRPEGSVSTLKIQRTERGDSAVYLCASSAGGPGEKLFFGSGTQLSVL.

This clonotype was observed a handful of times. This chain joins TRBV2 and TRBJ2-7; no definite D call. V was cut by 8 bases and J by 6 bases, with 17 bases left in between. Germline V CDR1 and CDR2: SNHLY, FYNNEI. CDR3 length equals 13 residues. CDR3 region: CASSFRVGFEQYF. The CDR3 bases are TGTGCCAGCTCCTTTAGGGTGGGATTCGAGCAGTACTTC.

Comments on this clonotype: At one end, the junction sequence differs from germline, possibly due to a read error. The chain is built from TRBV5-1 and TRBJ1-1, with D perhaps matching TRBD1 (6 bases). Germline values: CDR1 SGHRS, CDR2 YFSETQ. The CDR3 is 14 residues long. The CDR3 nucleotides read TGTGCTAGCATGGGAGGACAGATGAACACTGAAGCTTTCTTT. Its protein is CASMGGQMNTEAFF.

A few counts support this clonotype. The genes are TRBV7-9 and TRBJ1-6, with D possibly being TRBD1 (5 bases). Trimming removed 6 bases at V and 9 bases at J, with 18 bases between. Germline V gene sequence: CDR1 SEHNR, CDR2 FQNEAQ (reference sequence). The CDR3 runs to 15 residues. DNA of the CDR3: TGTGCCAGCAGGGCCGGGACTAGGTCTTCTTCACCCCTCCACTTT. This encodes CASRAGTRSSSPLHF.

Note on this clonotype: A much larger clonotype is one base distant, so this may be a read error. The chain couples TRBV20-1 to TRBJ1-1, with 8 bases lining up with TRBD1. Trimming removed 0 bases from V and 7 bases from J; junction bases left unmatched: 7. Germline-derived CDR1 and CDR2 are DFQATT and SNEGSKA (reference sequence). The CDR3 spans 14 residues. The CDR3 loop reads CSARDARGQDEAFF. The CDR3 DNA sequence: TGCAGTGCTAGAGATGCCAGGGGGCAGGATGAAGCTTTCTTT.

This clonotype was observed at least ten times. This chain uses TRBV15 with TRBJ1-1; D uncertain. Germline lookup yields CDR1 LNHNV and CDR2 YYDKDF (reference sequence). V was shortened by 5 bases and J by 3 bases, with 10 bases between the two germline ends. The CDR3 contains 13 residues. CDR3 protein: CATSSSWDTEAFF. The CDR3 bases are TGTGCCACCAGCTCGTCTTGGGACACTGAAGCTTTCTTT.

For this clonotype: This CDR3 is missing its conserved last phenylalanine or tryptophan, likely due to a read error. The chain carries TRBV20-1 and TRBJ2-5, with 7 nucleotides matching TRBD1. CDR1 is DFQATT, CDR2 SNEGSKA, per germline (reference sequence). The CDR3 has 13 residues. Unmatched junction bases numbered 7, after V lost 4 bases and J lost 5 bases. The CDR3 sequence is CSAKGRGWETQYC. The CDR3 DNA sequence: TGCAGTGCTAAAGGCAGGGGGTGGGAGACCCAGTACTGC.

This clonotype turned up a few times. The junction departs from the called germline gene at one end, perhaps through a read error. The rearrangement joins TRBV5-4 to TRBJ1-4; 12 bases match TRBD1. Germline loops: CDR1 SGHNT, CDR2 YYREEE (reference sequence). This CDR3 has 16 amino acids. CDR3 residues: CASSPLGTGGREKLFF. In DNA, the CDR3 is TGCGCCAGCAGCCCCCTCGGGACAGGGGGCAGGGAAAAACTGTTTTTT.

The chain links TRBV20-1 to TRBJ1-5; maybe TRBD1 (6 bases). V was cut by 1 base and J by 2 bases, with 15 bases left in between. This CDR3 is built from 16 residues. Per the germline V gene, CDR1 is DFQATT and CDR2 is SNEGSKA (reference sequence). The CDR3 nucleotides read TGCAGTGCTAGAGGGCAGGGGAGGGTCGGCAATCAGCCCCAGCATTTT. Its translation: CSARGQGRVGNQPQHF.

The chain couples TRBV7-2 to TRBJ2-7, with no clear D. CDR1 SGHTA and CDR2 FQGNSA come from the germline V gene. The CDR3 covers 13 residues. V was pared by 3 bases and J by 2 bases, with 8 bases between. The CDR3 bases are TGTGCCAGCAGCTTGGAATCCGCCTACGAGCAGTACTTC. Protein sequence: CASSLESAYEQYF. The whole variable domain, filled in from reference TRBV7-2 and TRBJ2-7, reads GAGVSQSPSNKVTEKGKDVELRCDPISGHTALYWYRQSLGQGLEFLIYFQGNSAPDKSGLPSDRFSAERTGGSVSTLTIQRTQQEDSAVYLCASSLESAYEQYFGPGTRLTVT.

This clonotype was seen at least ten times. The chain has TRBV10-3 and TRBJ2-7; D not certain. Germline assignment: CDR1 ENHRY and CDR2 SYGVKD. V gave up 8 bases and J gave up 0 bases, with 14 bases separating them. The CDR3 runs to 14 residues. For the CDR3, the DNA is TGTGCCATCGCCCCCTCCGGGCGCTCCTACGAGCAGTACTTC. Its protein product is CAIAPSGRSYEQYF.

The chain links TRBV20-1 to TRBJ1-2; D remains ambiguous. The V end was cut by 0 bases, the J end by 7 bases, with 12 bases between. The germline V gene has CDR1 DFQATT and CDR2 SNEGSKA (reference sequence). The CDR3 sequence is 13 residues long. The chain's CDR3 is CSAREEWLGGYTF. The CDR3 DNA follows: TGCAGTGCTAGAGAGGAGTGGTTGGGTGGCTACACCTTC.

In the case of this clonotype: The missing conserved phenylalanine or tryptophan at the end of this CDR3 makes a read error likely. The chain joins TRBV25-1 to TRBJ2-7, with D maybe TRBD2 (6 bases). This CDR3 comprises 13 residues. The germline V and J ends were trimmed by 5 bases and 1 base, with 9 bases remaining between them. Germline V gives CDR1 MGHDK, CDR2 SYGVNS. CDR3 nucleotide sequence: TGTGCCAGCAGTTTGGGGACTTCCTACGAGCAGTACCTC. It codes for CASSLGTSYEQYL.

This clonotype occurred many times. The V call is TRBV15, the J call TRBJ1-1, with 8 bases fitting TRBD1. Germline CDR1 and CDR2: LNHNV and YYDKDF (reference sequence). Unmatched junction bases numbered 9, after V lost 3 bases and J lost 6 bases. This CDR3 region has 15 residues. Here the CDR3 reads CATSSRQGALSEAFF. In DNA, the CDR3 is TGTGCCACCAGCAGTCGTCAGGGGGCGTTGTCTGAAGCTTTCTTT. Filled out from reference TRBV15 and TRBJ1-1, the complete variable domain reads DAMVIQNPRYQVTQFGKPVTLSCSQTLNHNVMYWYQQKSSQAPKLLFHYYDKDFNNEADTPDNFQSRRPNTSFCFLDIRSPGLGDTAMYLCATSSRQGALSEAFFGQGTRLTVV.

This clonotype was recorded at least ten times. This chain links TRBV7-6 with TRBJ1-4; the D is unclear. Germline V gene data show CDR1 as SGHVS and CDR2 as FNYEAQ. The CDR3 is 16 residues long. V lost 1 base and J lost 5, with 14 bases in between. This chain's CDR3 is CASSLVVNSQNEKLFF. CDR3 nucleotides: TGTGCCAGCAGCTTAGTAGTGAACAGCCAGAATGAAAAACTGTTTTTT.

The rearrangement links TRBV10-3 to TRBJ1-2; 7 positions agree with TRBD1. Germline CDR1 is ENHRY and CDR2 is SYGVKD. The CDR3 contains 15 residues. V shed 11 bases and J 4 bases; nucleotides not matched to a gene: 16. CDR3 DNA sequence: TGTGCCGGCAGTTACCTGGGACAGCCTCCCTATGGCTACACCTTC. Its protein product is CAGSYLGQPPYGYTF.